This is a list of T cell receptor beta chains from one sample in a study of CD8 T cells in Susac syndrome. TCRdb fed the immunoSEQ multiplex PCR reads into MiXCR, producing one record per CDR3 protein. The repertoire holds approximately 270,000 distinct CDR3 sequences, around 93% seen once, with approximately 0.07% in the top ten. Sequencing used CD4+ T cells from PBMCs. Source of these receptors: a human donor with multiple sclerosis. The CDR3 runs from the conserved cysteine through the conserved F or W. Fields, in order: J gene, D gene, clone size, V gene, CDR3 DNA, CDR3 protein. D genes are given only for firm matches. Expanded clones get a size class; other rows say once, few or many, or leave the size out.

TRBJ2-2	NA	NA	TRBV30	TGTGCCTGGAGTGTATCTCGGGACACCGGGGAGCTGTTTTTT	CAWSVSRDTGELFF
TRBJ1-4	NA	NA	TRBV4-1	TGCGCCAGCAGTCTCGTGGCTAATGAAAAACTGTTTTTT	CASSLVANEKLFF
TRBJ2-1	TRBD1	NA	TRBV29-1	TGCAGCGTTGCCCCCTCCGGGACAGGGGGCAATGAGCAGTTCTTC	CSVAPSGTGGNEQFF
TRBJ2-5	NA	NA	TRBV20-1	TGCAGTGCTAGAGGACGGAGACAAGAGACCCAGTACTTC	CSARGRRQETQYF
TRBJ2-1	NA	NA	TRBV18	TGTGCCAGCTCACCCGAACTTAGCGATGAGCAGTTCTTC	CASSPELSDEQFF
TRBJ2-6	NA	NA	TRBV5-4	TGTGCCAGCAGCTTGGGAGGCCCATATTCTGGGGCCAACGTCCTGACTTTC	CASSLGGPYSGANVLTF
TRBJ1-2	NA	NA	TRBV4-2	TGTGCCAGCAGCCAAGATCCGGGGGGCGAGGTTGGCTACACCTTC	CASSQDPGGEVGYTF
TRBJ1-4	NA	NA	TRBV6-1	TGTGCCAGCAGTGAAAGCGGGTTACGGGAAAAACTGTTTTTT	CASSESGLREKLFF
TRBJ2-1	TRBD2	NA	TRBV20-1	TGCAGTGCTAGAGCGAGGACTAGCGGGAGGAATGAGCAGTTCTTC	CSARARTSGRNEQFF
TRBJ2-7	NA	NA	TRBV7-8	TGTGCCAGCAGCTTCGCCCACGAGCAGTACTTC	CASSFAHEQYF
TRBJ2-1	NA	NA	TRBV4-1	TGCGCCAGCAGCCAGTTAGGGACGAGCTACAATGAGCAGTTCTTC	CASSQLGTSYNEQFF
TRBJ2-7	NA	NA	TRBV28	TGTGCCAGCAGTTCGCAGCGCTACGAGCAGTACTTC	CASSSQRYEQYF
TRBJ1-1	TRBD1	NA	TRBV5-4	TGTGCCAGCAGCGCTAGACAGGGATTGAACACTGAAGCTTTCTTT	CASSARQGLNTEAFF
TRBJ2-5	NA	NA	TRBV24-1	TGTGCCACCAGTGACTCAACGGGGTGGCAGGGCGGCGAGACCCAGTACTTC	CATSDSTGWQGGETQYF
TRBJ2-2	TRBD2	NA	TRBV2	TGTGCCAGCAGGGCTAGCGGGAGCGGCGGGGAGCTGTTTTTT	CASRASGSGGELFF
TRBJ2-5	NA	NA	TRBV24-1	TGTGCCAGCCAGGCAGGGTCCCTCCACAGCCAAGAGACCCAGTACTTC	CASQAGSLHSQETQYF
TRBJ1-6	TRBD1	once	TRBV7-9	TGTGCCAGCAGCCTAACTACAGGGGGCGCGGGTTCACCCCTCCACTTT	CASSLTTGGAGSPLHF
TRBJ2-2	NA	NA	TRBV4-1	TGCGCCAGCAGCCAAGCGCGGAACGGGGAGCTGTTTTTT	CASSQARNGELFF